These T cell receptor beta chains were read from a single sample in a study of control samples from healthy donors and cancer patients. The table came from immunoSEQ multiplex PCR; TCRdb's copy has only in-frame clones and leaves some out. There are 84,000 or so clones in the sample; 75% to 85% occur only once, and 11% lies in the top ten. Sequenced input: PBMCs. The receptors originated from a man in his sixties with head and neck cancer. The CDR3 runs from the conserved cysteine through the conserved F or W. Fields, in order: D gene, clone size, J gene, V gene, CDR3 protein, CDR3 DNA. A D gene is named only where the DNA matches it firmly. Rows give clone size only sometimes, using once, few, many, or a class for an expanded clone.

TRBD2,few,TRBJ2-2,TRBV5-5,CASSPLRGGKTGELFF,TGTGCCAGCAGCCCCCTCCGGGGGGGAAAGACCGGGGAGCTGTTTTTT
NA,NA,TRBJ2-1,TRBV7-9,CASSFRLPYNEQFF,TGTGCCAGCAGCTTTCGTCTACCTTACAATGAGCAGTTCTTC
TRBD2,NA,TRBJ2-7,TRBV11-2,CASRGGSYEQYF,TGTGCCAGCAGGGGGGGGAGCTACGAGCAGTACTTC
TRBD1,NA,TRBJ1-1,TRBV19,CASSGQGRAVAFF,TGTGCCAGTAGTGGACAGGGTAGGGCGGTCGCTTTCTTT
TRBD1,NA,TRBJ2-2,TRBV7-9,CASSSPGGDRDTGELFF,TGTGCCAGCAGCTCCCCAGGGGGGGACAGGGACACCGGGGAGCTGTTTTTT
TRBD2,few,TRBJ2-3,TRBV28,CASRPGTPGGDTQYF,TGTGCCAGCAGACCCGGGACTCCGGGAGGGGATACGCAGTATTTT
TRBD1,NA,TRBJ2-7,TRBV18,CASSQTTGQSYEQYF,TGTGCCAGCTCACAGACAACGGGACAGTCCTACGAGCAGTACTTC
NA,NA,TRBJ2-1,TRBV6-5,CASKREPVGPNEQFF,TGTGCCAGCAAAAGGGAGCCGGTGGGTCCAAATGAGCAGTTCTTC
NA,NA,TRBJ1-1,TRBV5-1,CASSPVTGWNTEAFF,TGCGCCAGCAGCCCCGTAACAGGGTGGAACACTGAAGCTTTCTTT
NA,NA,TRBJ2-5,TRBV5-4,CASSSGQETQYF,TGTGCCAGCAGCTCCGGGCAAGAGACCCAGTACTTC
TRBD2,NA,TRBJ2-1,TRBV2,CASSFGLAGAYNEQFF,TGTGCCAGCTCATTCGGACTAGCGGGAGCCTACAATGAGCAGTTCTTC
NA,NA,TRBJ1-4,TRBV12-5,CASGLVAGTLREKLFF,TGTGCTAGTGGTTTGGTAGCCGGCACGCTTCGGGAAAAACTGTTTTTT
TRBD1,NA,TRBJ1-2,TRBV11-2,CASSLRRGQGYTF,TGTGCCAGCAGCTTAAGGAGGGGGCAAGGCTACACCTTC
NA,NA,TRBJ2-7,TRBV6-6,CASTSGGGPYEQYF,TGTGCCAGCACGTCAGGGGGAGGGCCCTACGAGCAGTACTTC
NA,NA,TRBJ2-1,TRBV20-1,CSASSGTEQFF,TGCAGTGCTAGTAGTGGGACTGAGCAGTTCTTC
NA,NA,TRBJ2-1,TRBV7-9,CASSLVSTGWNEQFF,TGTGCCAGCAGCCTTGTTAGTACAGGGTGGAATGAGCAGTTCTTC
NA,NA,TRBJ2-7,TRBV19,CASSIKGLHSYEQYF,TGTGCCAGTAGTATTAAGGGACTGCATTCCTACGAGCAGTACTTC
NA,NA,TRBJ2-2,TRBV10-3,CAISDRANTGELFF,TGTGCCATCAGTGACAGAGCGAACACCGGGGAGCTGTTTTTT
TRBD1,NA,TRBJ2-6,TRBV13,CASSLLGQGRLGANVLTF,TGTGCCAGCAGCTTGTTGGGACAGGGGCGACTTGGGGCCAACGTCCTGACTTTC
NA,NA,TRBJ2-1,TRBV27,CAAFSNSYNEQFF,TGTGCAGCGTTTTCCAACTCCTACAATGAGCAGTTCTTC
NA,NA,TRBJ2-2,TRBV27,CASSLMAGNTGELFF,TGTGCCAGCAGTTTAATGGCGGGAAACACCGGGGAGCTGTTTTTT
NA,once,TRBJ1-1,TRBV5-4,CASSLLISRGRMNTEAFF,TGTGCCAGCAGCTTGCTTATCTCAAGGGGGAGAATGAACACTGAAGCTTTCTTT
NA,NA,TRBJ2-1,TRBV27,CASSWGGAFYNEQFF,TGTGCCAGCAGTTGGGGCGGGGCCTTTTACAATGAGCAGTTCTTC
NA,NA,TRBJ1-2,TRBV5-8,CASSLGAWRGLSRNYGYTF,TGTGCCAGCAGCTTGGGGGCCTGGAGGGGGTTGTCGAGGAACTATGGCTACACCTTC
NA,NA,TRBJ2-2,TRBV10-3,CAISGPNTGELFF,TGTGCCATCAGTGGACCAAACACCGGGGAGCTGTTTTTT
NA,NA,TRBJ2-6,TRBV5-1,CASSHRPGPTGANVLTF,TGCGCCAGCAGCCACCGACCGGGCCCCACTGGGGCCAACGTCCTGACTTTC
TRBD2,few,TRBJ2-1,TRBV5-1,CASSLTYSGSSYNEQFF,TGCGCCAGCAGCTTAACCTATAGCGGGAGCTCCTACAATGAGCAGTTCTTC
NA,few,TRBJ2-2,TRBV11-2,CASSLGRELTGELFF,TGTGCCAGCAGCTTAGGCAGGGAGCTCACCGGGGAGCTGTTTTTT
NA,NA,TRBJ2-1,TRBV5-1,CASSLAEASSYNEQFF,TGCGCCAGCAGCTTGGCCGAGGCGAGCTCCTACAATGAGCAGTTCTTC
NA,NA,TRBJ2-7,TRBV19,CASSIDSERGIWYF,TGTGCCAGTAGTATAGATTCGGAGCGCGGGATATGGTACTTC
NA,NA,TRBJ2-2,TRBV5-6,CASSAQANTGELFF,TGTGCCAGCAGCGCTCAGGCGAACACCGGGGAGCTGTTTTTT
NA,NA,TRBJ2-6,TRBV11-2,CASSPLIGFPGANVLTF,TGTGCCAGCAGCCCCTTAATAGGGTTCCCTGGGGCCAACGTCCTGACTTTC
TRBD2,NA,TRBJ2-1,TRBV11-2,CASVLTSGDLGEQFF,TGTGCCAGCGTACTGACTAGCGGGGATCTCGGTGAGCAGTTCTTC
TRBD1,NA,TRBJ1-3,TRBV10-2,CASRTGGNQAGNTIYF,TGCGCCAGCAGGACAGGGGGAAATCAGGCTGGAAACACCATATATTTT
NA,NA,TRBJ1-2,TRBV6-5,CASSRTRGQGYTF,TGTGCCAGCAGTCGGACAAGGGGTCAGGGCTACACCTTC
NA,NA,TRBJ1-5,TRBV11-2,CASSLSYNQPQHF,TGTGCCAGCAGCTTATCGTATAATCAGCCCCAGCATTTT
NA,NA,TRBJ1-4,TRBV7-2,CASSPPYSINEKLFF,TGTGCCAGCAGCCCACCCTACTCGATCAATGAAAAACTGTTTTTT
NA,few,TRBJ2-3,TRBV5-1,CASSLVLSSTDTQYF,TGCGCCAGCAGCTTGGTGCTCTCTAGCACAGATACGCAGTATTTT